The clone carrying this TCR beta chain was counted only a few times. Its antigen remains unknown. Template switching introduced a universal primer site, and the cDNA bore unique molecular identifiers. TCRdb re-called the 5' RACE reads with MiXCR, one entry per CDR3 protein. The sample lists some 1,700,000 distinct CDR3 sequences; less than 35% were seen once. The CDR3 loop spans 16 amino acids. Germline values: CDR1 ENHRY, CDR2 SYGVKD. V lost 2 bases, J lost 0 bases, and 11 bases lay in between. The data stem from a study of identical twins. Whole-study findings and limits: Fewer insertions marked abundant cord blood beta clonotypes; young adult naive trended weakly, memory not at all.

The rearrangement links TRBV10-3 to TRBJ2-1; D remains unclear. This sequence was found in a newborn girl in good health. The sequenced sample was cord blood. In nucleotides, the CDR3 is TGTGCCATCAGTGAGACCGGCTGGGGCTCCTACAATGAGCAGTTCTTC. Encoded protein: CAISETGWGSYNEQFF.